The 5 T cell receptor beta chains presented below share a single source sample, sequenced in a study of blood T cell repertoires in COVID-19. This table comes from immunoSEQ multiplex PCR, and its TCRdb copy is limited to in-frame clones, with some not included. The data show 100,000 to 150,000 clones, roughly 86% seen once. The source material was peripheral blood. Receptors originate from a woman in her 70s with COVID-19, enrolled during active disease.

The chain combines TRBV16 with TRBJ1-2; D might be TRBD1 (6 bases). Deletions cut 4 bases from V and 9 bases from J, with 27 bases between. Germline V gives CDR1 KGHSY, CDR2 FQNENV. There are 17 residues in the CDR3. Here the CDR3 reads CASSPRITGQGKDSYTF. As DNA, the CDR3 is TGTGCCAGCAGCCCACGGATCACGGGCCAGGGGAAGGACAGCTACACCTTC.

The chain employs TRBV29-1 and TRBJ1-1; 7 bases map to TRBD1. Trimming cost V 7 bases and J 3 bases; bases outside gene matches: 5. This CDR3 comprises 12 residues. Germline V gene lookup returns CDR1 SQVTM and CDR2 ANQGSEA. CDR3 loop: CSGQGEYTEAFF. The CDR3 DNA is TGCAGCGGACAGGGAGAGTACACTGAAGCTTTCTTT.

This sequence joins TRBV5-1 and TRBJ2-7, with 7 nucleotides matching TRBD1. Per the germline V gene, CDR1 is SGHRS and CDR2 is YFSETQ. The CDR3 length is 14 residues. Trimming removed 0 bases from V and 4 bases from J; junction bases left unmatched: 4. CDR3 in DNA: TGCGCCAGCAGCTTGGAGGACAGGAGGTACGAGCAGTACTTC. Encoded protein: CASSLEDRRYEQYF.

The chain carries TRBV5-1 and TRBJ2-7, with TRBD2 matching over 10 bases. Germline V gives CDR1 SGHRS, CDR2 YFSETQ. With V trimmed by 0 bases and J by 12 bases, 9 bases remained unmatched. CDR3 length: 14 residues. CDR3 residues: CASSLESSGGPGYF. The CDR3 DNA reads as TGCGCCAGCAGCTTGGAGTCTAGCGGGGGCCCAGGGTACTTC.

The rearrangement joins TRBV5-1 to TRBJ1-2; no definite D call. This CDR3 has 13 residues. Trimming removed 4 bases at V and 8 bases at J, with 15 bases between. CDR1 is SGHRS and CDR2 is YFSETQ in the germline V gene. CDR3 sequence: CASSRQEVEGYTF. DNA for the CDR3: TGCGCCAGCAGCCGCCAGGAAGTAGAAGGCTACACCTTC.